This T cell receptor (beta chain) was documented in a study of blood T cell repertoires in COVID-19. Study-level background: The United States, Italy and Spain provided the acute and convalescent COVID-19 samples. In each case, the material was cDNA or gDNA derived from T cells, B-cell-depleted T cells, or PBMCs.

Per the original methods: Amplification from reference gene primers served as the basis for estimated nucleated cell counts. Data came from immunoSEQ multiplex PCR; TCRdb stores just in-frame clones and leaves some out. That table is the source of V, J and clone size, and D and trimming were worked out from the DNA. The data contain about 61,000 clones, roughly 80% of them singletons. This clonotype was sampled from a man between 65 and 85 years old with acute or convalescent COVID-19. Material: peripheral blood.

The CDR3: CASSLFYSGGASNEQFF. In DNA, the CDR3 is TGTGCCAGCAGCTTATTTTATAGCGGGGGGGCCAGTAATGAGCAGTTCTTC. The chain couples TRBV7-8 to TRBJ2-1; TRBD2 aligns across 11 bases. Trimming took 2 bases from V and 7 from J; bases not matched to a gene: 10. There are 17 residues in the CDR3. Per germline, CDR1 SGHVS and CDR2 FQNEAQ.